This T cell receptor beta chain is drawn from a study of spatial heterogeneity in lung cancer. Whole-study context: Combinations of a unique TCR and a UMI were tallied in raw reads, and on average each appeared more than ten times.

TCRdb re-called the 5' RACE reads with MiXCR, one entry per CDR3 protein. There are 1,500 to 2,000 distinct CDR3 sequences in the sample; 4.5% to 6% occur only once, and 20% to 25% lies in the top ten. Study outcomes and limitations: Tumor mutation count correlated with how many alpha and beta TCRs expanded intratumorally.

This clonotype was seen more than once but under ten times. Its antigen is not known. Time point here: sample taken at primary tumor resection. Between the trimmed V and J ends, which lost 2 bases and 3 bases, there was a span of 10 bases. CDR1 and CDR2 from the germline V gene are SEHNR and FQNEAQ (reference sequence). CDR3 length equals 14 residues. V and J are TRBV7-9 and TRBJ2-5; TRBD1 is a possible D gene (6 bases). This TCR came from a male donor with early-stage non-small cell lung cancer. This material consisted of lung tumor tissue, taken at surgery. The CDR3 spells CASSLPNREETQYF. The CDR3 nucleotides are TGTGCCAGCAGCTTACCAAACAGGGAAGAGACCCAGTACTTC. Combining the CDR3 with reference TRBV7-9 and TRBJ2-5 gives the whole variable domain DTGVSQNPRHKITKRGQNVTFRCDPISEHNRLYWYRQTLGQGPEFLTYFQNEAQLEKSRLLSDRFSAERPKGSFSTLEIQRTEQGDSAMYLCASSLPNREETQYFGPGTRLLVL.